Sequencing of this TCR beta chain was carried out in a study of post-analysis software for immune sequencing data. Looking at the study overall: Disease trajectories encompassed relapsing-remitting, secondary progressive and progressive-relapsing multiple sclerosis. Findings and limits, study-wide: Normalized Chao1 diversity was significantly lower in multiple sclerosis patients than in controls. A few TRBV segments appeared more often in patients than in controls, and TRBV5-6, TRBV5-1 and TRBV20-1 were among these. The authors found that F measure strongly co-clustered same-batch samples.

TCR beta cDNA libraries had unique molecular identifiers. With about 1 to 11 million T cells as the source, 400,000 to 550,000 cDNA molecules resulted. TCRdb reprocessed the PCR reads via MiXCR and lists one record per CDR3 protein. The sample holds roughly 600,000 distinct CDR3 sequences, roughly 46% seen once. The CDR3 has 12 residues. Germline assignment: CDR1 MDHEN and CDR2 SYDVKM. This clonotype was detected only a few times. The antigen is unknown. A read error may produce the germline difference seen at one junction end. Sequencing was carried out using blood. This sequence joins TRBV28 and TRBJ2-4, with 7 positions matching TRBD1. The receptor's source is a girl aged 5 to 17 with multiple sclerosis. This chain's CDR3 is CTSRDSIIEQYF. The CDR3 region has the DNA TGTACCAGCCGGGACAGCATAATTGAGCAGTACTTC. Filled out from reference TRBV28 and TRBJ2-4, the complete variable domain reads DVKVTQSSRYLVKRTGEKVFLECVQDMDHENMFWYRQDPGLGLRLIYFSYDVKMKEKGDIPEGYSVSREKKERFSLILESASTNQTSMYLCTSRDSIIEQYFGAGTRLSVL.